Listed below are T cell receptor beta chains from one sample, sequenced in a study of identical twins. TCRdb reprocessed the 5' RACE reads with MiXCR, giving one entry per CDR3 protein. The sample yields about 690,000 distinct CDR3 sequences, around 6.1% seen once. Material: naive T cells sorted from blood. These receptors all stem from a man between 18 and 35 years old in good health. Each CDR3 is given with its conserved first and last residue. Each record gives: clone size, D gene, CDR3 length, J gene, V gene, CDR3 protein, CDR3 DNA. A D gene is named only where the DNA matches it firmly. Size is stated for part of the rows, as once, few or many counts, or as a class when the clone is expanded.

abundance: NA; d_gene: NA; len: 12; j_gene: TRBJ1-4; v_gene: TRBV10-1; CDR3aa: CASSESTGKLFF; CDR3nt: TGCGCCAGCAGTGAGTCTACGGGAAAACTGTTTTTT
abundance: few; d_gene: TRBD1; len: 14; j_gene: TRBJ2-7; v_gene: TRBV13; CDR3aa: CASSSRDRSYEQYF; CDR3nt: TGTGCCAGCAGCTCCCGGGACAGGTCCTACGAGCAGTACTTC
abundance: many; d_gene: TRBD2; len: 18; j_gene: TRBJ2-3; v_gene: TRBV12-3/TRBV12-4; CDR3aa: CASSFFPPSGDSTDTQYF; CDR3nt: TGTGCCAGCAGTTTCTTCCCTCCTAGCGGGGATAGCACAGATACGCAGTATTTT
abundance: NA; d_gene: TRBD1; len: 13; j_gene: TRBJ2-5; v_gene: TRBV18; CDR3aa: CASSPGQQGTQYF; CDR3nt: TGTGCCAGCTCACCGGGACAGCAAGGGACCCAGTACTTC
abundance: few; d_gene: NA; len: 15; j_gene: TRBJ2-1; v_gene: TRBV5-1; CDR3aa: CASSKGGTTYNEQFF; CDR3nt: TGCGCCAGCAGTAAAGGGGGGACGACCTACAATGAGCAGTTCTTC
abundance: few; d_gene: NA; len: 16; j_gene: TRBJ1-1; v_gene: TRBV5-1; CDR3aa: CASSLSSKGEATEAFF; CDR3nt: TGCGCCAGCAGCTTAAGCTCTAAGGGAGAGGCCACTGAAGCTTTCTTT
abundance: many; d_gene: NA; len: 17; j_gene: TRBJ1-1; v_gene: TRBV10-3; CDR3aa: CAITERQGGRMNTEAFF; CDR3nt: TGTGCCATCACTGAACGTCAGGGTGGCCGAATGAACACTGAAGCTTTCTTT
abundance: many; d_gene: NA; len: 13; j_gene: TRBJ1-1; v_gene: TRBV12-3/TRBV12-4; CDR3aa: CASSLGHKGQAFF; CDR3nt: TGTGCCAGCAGTTTAGGGCACAAGGGGCAAGCTTTCTTT
abundance: NA; d_gene: TRBD2; len: 16; j_gene: TRBJ2-7; v_gene: TRBV5-1; CDR3aa: CASSPYSSGTTYEQYF; CDR3nt: TGCGCCAGCAGCCCCTACTCTAGCGGGACCACCTACGAGCAGTACTTC
abundance: NA; d_gene: NA; len: 14; j_gene: TRBJ2-5; v_gene: TRBV7-6; CDR3aa: CASSPLTNQETQYF; CDR3nt: TGTGCCAGCAGTCCCCTGACTAACCAAGAGACCCAGTACTTC
abundance: few; d_gene: NA; len: 14; j_gene: TRBJ1-3; v_gene: TRBV6-1; CDR3aa: CASRSTGPGNTIYF; CDR3nt: TGTGCCAGCAGAAGTACAGGGCCTGGAAACACCATATATTTT
abundance: many; d_gene: TRBD1; len: 10; j_gene: TRBJ1-1; v_gene: TRBV29-1; CDR3aa: CSVGGQGAFF; CDR3nt: TGCAGCGTGGGGGGACAGGGAGCTTTCTTT
abundance: NA; d_gene: TRBD1; len: 15; j_gene: TRBJ2-7; v_gene: TRBV7-9; CDR3aa: CASSSLQGRDYEQYF; CDR3nt: TGTGCCAGCAGCTCGTTACAGGGGCGAGACTACGAGCAGTACTTC
abundance: NA; d_gene: NA; len: 15; j_gene: TRBJ1-4; v_gene: TRBV5-1; CDR3aa: CASRRTGGAGEKLFF; CDR3nt: TGCGCCAGCAGGCGAACCGGAGGGGCGGGTGAAAAACTGTTTTTT
abundance: many; d_gene: NA; len: 14; j_gene: TRBJ2-5; v_gene: TRBV3-1; CDR3aa: CASSQAGGGETQYF; CDR3nt: TGTGCCAGCAGCCAAGCGGGGGGCGGGGAGACCCAGTACTTC
abundance: many; d_gene: NA; len: 14; j_gene: TRBJ1-1; v_gene: TRBV12-3/TRBV12-4; CDR3aa: CASSLRVGLTEAFF; CDR3nt: TGTGCCAGCAGCCTCAGGGTGGGGTTGACTGAAGCTTTCTTT
abundance: many; d_gene: NA; len: 15; j_gene: TRBJ2-5; v_gene: TRBV9; CDR3aa: CASSVAPTEQETQYF; CDR3nt: TGTGCCAGCAGCGTAGCTCCCACGGAACAAGAGACCCAGTACTTC
abundance: few; d_gene: NA; len: 14; j_gene: TRBJ2-3; v_gene: TRBV15; CDR3aa: CATSRVTPGDTQYF; CDR3nt: TGTGCCACCAGCAGAGTAACCCCGGGAGATACGCAGTATTTT
abundance: many; d_gene: NA; len: 14; j_gene: TRBJ2-1; v_gene: TRBV12-3/TRBV12-4; CDR3aa: CASREGPSYNEQFF; CDR3nt: TGTGCCAGCAGGGAGGGTCCTTCCTACAATGAGCAGTTCTTC
abundance: NA; d_gene: TRBD1; len: 16; j_gene: TRBJ2-2; v_gene: TRBV27; CDR3aa: CASSSQGPRGPGELFF; CDR3nt: TGTGCCAGCAGTTCACAGGGGCCGAGGGGCCCCGGGGAGCTGTTTTTT
abundance: many; d_gene: NA; len: 12; j_gene: TRBJ2-3; v_gene: TRBV5-1; CDR3aa: CASSSTGDTQYF; CDR3nt: TGTGCCAGCAGTTCAACGGGAGATACGCAGTATTTT
abundance: few; d_gene: TRBD1; len: 14; j_gene: TRBJ2-3; v_gene: TRBV20-1; CDR3aa: CSAIRDRGTDTQYF; CDR3nt: TGCAGTGCTATCCGGGACAGGGGAACAGATACGCAGTATTTT
abundance: many; d_gene: TRBD2; len: 13; j_gene: TRBJ2-1; v_gene: TRBV29-1; CDR3aa: CSHLWEGGYEQFF; CDR3nt: TGCAGCCACCTCTGGGAGGGAGGGTATGAGCAGTTCTTC
abundance: few; d_gene: TRBD1; len: 16; j_gene: TRBJ2-5; v_gene: TRBV5-1; CDR3aa: CASSRDRGRVQETQYF; CDR3nt: TGCGCCAGCAGCCGGGACAGGGGGCGAGTCCAAGAGACCCAGTACTTC
abundance: many; d_gene: NA; len: 13; j_gene: TRBJ2-2; v_gene: TRBV29-1; CDR3aa: CSARTGISGELFF; CDR3nt: TGCAGCGCCCGGACCGGTATCTCCGGGGAGCTGTTTTTT
abundance: NA; d_gene: NA; len: 15; j_gene: TRBJ1-6; v_gene: TRBV20-1; CDR3aa: CSARDRPALPAPLHF; CDR3nt: TGCAGTGCTAGAGATCGGCCAGCGCTACCCGCGCCCCTCCACTTT
abundance: few; d_gene: TRBD2; len: 13; j_gene: TRBJ2-1; v_gene: TRBV29-1; CDR3aa: CSATDSSGSQQFF; CDR3nt: TGCAGCGCTACGGACTCTAGCGGGAGCCAGCAGTTCTTC
abundance: NA; d_gene: NA; len: 12; j_gene: TRBJ2-2; v_gene: TRBV10-3; CDR3aa: CATGTRTGELFF; CDR3nt: TGTGCCACTGGGACTCGCACCGGGGAGCTGTTTTTT
abundance: few; d_gene: TRBD1; len: 16; j_gene: TRBJ1-1; v_gene: TRBV5-1; CDR3aa: CASSLGQGLGVTEAFF; CDR3nt: TGCGCCAGCAGCTTGGGACAGGGCCTTGGGGTTACTGAAGCTTTCTTT
abundance: few; d_gene: NA; len: 14; j_gene: TRBJ2-7; v_gene: TRBV20-1; CDR3aa: CSARVLALSYEQYF; CDR3nt: TGCAGTGCTAGAGTGTTGGCCCTCTCCTACGAGCAGTACTTC
abundance: few; d_gene: NA; len: 17; j_gene: TRBJ2-5; v_gene: TRBV12-3/TRBV12-4; CDR3aa: CASSLNPKTLAQETQYF; CDR3nt: TGTGCCAGCAGTTTGAACCCCAAGACGCTAGCTCAAGAGACCCAGTACTTC
abundance: many; d_gene: NA; len: 14; j_gene: TRBJ1-2; v_gene: TRBV3-1; CDR3aa: CASSQDWQGKGYTF; CDR3nt: TGTGCCAGCAGCCAAGATTGGCAGGGGAAAGGCTACACCTTC
abundance: NA; d_gene: TRBD2; len: 15; j_gene: TRBJ2-7; v_gene: TRBV7-2; CDR3aa: CASSSGVLAGVEQYF; CDR3nt: TGTGCCAGCAGCTCCGGGGTTCTAGCGGGAGTTGAGCAGTACTTC
abundance: many; d_gene: NA; len: 15; j_gene: TRBJ2-5; v_gene: TRBV20-1; CDR3aa: CSATRDLRPVETQYF; CDR3nt: TGCAGTGCTACCCGGGACCTACGACCGGTGGAGACCCAGTACTTC
abundance: many; d_gene: NA; len: 13; j_gene: TRBJ2-5; v_gene: TRBV6-1; CDR3aa: CASRVRSQETQYF; CDR3nt: TGTGCCAGCAGGGTTCGGTCACAAGAGACCCAGTACTTC
abundance: many; d_gene: TRBD2; len: 19; j_gene: TRBJ2-6; v_gene: TRBV15; CDR3aa: CATSRMGSGGLSGANVLTF; CDR3nt: TGTGCCACCAGCAGAATGGGTAGCGGGGGCCTCTCTGGGGCCAACGTCCTGACTTTC
abundance: many; d_gene: NA; len: 14; j_gene: TRBJ2-7; v_gene: TRBV27; CDR3aa: CASSSSGTEYEQYF; CDR3nt: TGTGCCAGCAGTTCATCCGGGACCGAGTACGAGCAGTACTTC
abundance: few; d_gene: NA; len: 15; j_gene: TRBJ2-2; v_gene: TRBV12-3/TRBV12-4; CDR3aa: CAAILRARGTGELFF; CDR3nt: TGTGCCGCTATTTTAAGGGCCCGAGGCACCGGGGAGCTGTTTTTT
abundance: many; d_gene: TRBD2; len: 15; j_gene: TRBJ2-3; v_gene: TRBV12-3/TRBV12-4; CDR3aa: CASSPTSGQTHTQYF; CDR3nt: TGTGCCAGCAGTCCCACTAGCGGCCAGACCCATACGCAGTATTTT
abundance: many; d_gene: NA; len: 14; j_gene: TRBJ2-1; v_gene: TRBV7-2; CDR3aa: CASSPQGPKNEQFF; CDR3nt: TGTGCCAGCAGCCCGCAGGGCCCCAAGAATGAGCAGTTCTTC
abundance: NA; d_gene: TRBD2; len: 17; j_gene: TRBJ2-1; v_gene: TRBV7-8; CDR3aa: CASSLVPSGSPPNEQFF; CDR3nt: TGTGCCAGCAGCTTAGTCCCTAGCGGGAGCCCTCCCAATGAGCAGTTCTTC
abundance: few; d_gene: NA; len: 14; j_gene: TRBJ2-1; v_gene: TRBV5-1; CDR3aa: CASSLEAPSSEQFF; CDR3nt: TGCGCCAGCAGCTTGGAGGCTCCCTCCAGTGAGCAGTTCTTC
abundance: many; d_gene: NA; len: 16; j_gene: TRBJ2-1; v_gene: TRBV25-1; CDR3aa: CASSEYQGRQKNEQFF; CDR3nt: TGTGCCAGCAGTGAATATCAGGGAAGACAGAAAAATGAGCAGTTCTTC
abundance: NA; d_gene: NA; len: 14; j_gene: TRBJ1-2; v_gene: TRBV5-1; CDR3aa: CASRTKPKGEGYTF; CDR3nt: TGCGCCAGCAGAACTAAGCCTAAGGGGGAGGGCTACACCTTC
abundance: many; d_gene: NA; len: 15; j_gene: TRBJ2-2; v_gene: TRBV12-3/TRBV12-4; CDR3aa: CASSLRGAATGELFF; CDR3nt: TGTGCCAGCAGTTTACGCGGGGCAGCCACCGGGGAGCTGTTTTTT
abundance: few; d_gene: TRBD2; len: 14; j_gene: TRBJ2-1; v_gene: TRBV30; CDR3aa: CAWIRTSSYNEQFF; CDR3nt: TGTGCCTGGATAAGGACTAGCTCCTACAATGAGCAGTTCTTC
abundance: many; d_gene: NA; len: 13; j_gene: TRBJ1-4; v_gene: TRBV20-1; CDR3aa: CSARGAGGEKLFF; CDR3nt: TGCAGTGCTAGGGGCGCCGGCGGTGAAAAACTGTTTTTT
abundance: few; d_gene: NA; len: 15; j_gene: TRBJ2-1; v_gene: TRBV6-5; CDR3aa: CASRLDWADNNEQFF; CDR3nt: TGTGCCAGCAGACTCGATTGGGCGGATAACAATGAGCAGTTCTTC
abundance: few; d_gene: NA; len: 16; j_gene: TRBJ2-5; v_gene: TRBV15; CDR3aa: CATSRGNRLSEETQYF; CDR3nt: TGTGCCACCAGCAGAGGAAACAGGTTAAGCGAAGAGACCCAGTACTTC